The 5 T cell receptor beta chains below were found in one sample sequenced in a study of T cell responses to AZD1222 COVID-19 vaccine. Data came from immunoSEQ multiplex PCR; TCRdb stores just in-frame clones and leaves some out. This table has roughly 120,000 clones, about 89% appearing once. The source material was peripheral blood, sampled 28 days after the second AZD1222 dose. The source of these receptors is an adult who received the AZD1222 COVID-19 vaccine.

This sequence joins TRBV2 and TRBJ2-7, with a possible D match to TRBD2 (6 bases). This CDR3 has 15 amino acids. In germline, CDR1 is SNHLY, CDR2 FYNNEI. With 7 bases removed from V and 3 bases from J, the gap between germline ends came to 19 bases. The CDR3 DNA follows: TGTGCCAGCAAGGCTTATGGAGGGAGTGGCTACGAGCAGTACTTC. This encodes CASKAYGGSGYEQYF. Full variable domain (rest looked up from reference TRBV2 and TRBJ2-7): EPEVTQTPSHQVTQMGQEVILRCVPISNHLYFYWYRQILGQKVEFLVSFYNNEISEKSEIFDDQFSVERPDGSNFTLKIRSTKLEDSAMYFCASKAYGGSGYEQYFGPGTRLTVT.

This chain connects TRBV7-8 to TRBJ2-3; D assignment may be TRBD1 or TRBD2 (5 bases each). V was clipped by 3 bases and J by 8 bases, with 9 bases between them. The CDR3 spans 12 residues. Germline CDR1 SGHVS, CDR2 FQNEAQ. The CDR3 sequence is CASSLGPTTQYF. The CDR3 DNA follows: TGTGCCAGCAGCTTGGGACCTACTACGCAGTATTTT.

DNA of the CDR3: TGTGCCAGCAGTGTCGGGACAGGAAACTCCTACGAGCAGTACTTC. Protein product: CASSVGTGNSYEQYF. V gene TRBV2 combines with J gene TRBJ2-7; 8 bases map to TRBD1. CDR3 length: 15 amino acids. J was trimmed by 0 bases and V by 4 bases; bases with no gene match: 5. Germline CDR1 is SNHLY and CDR2 is FYNNEI.

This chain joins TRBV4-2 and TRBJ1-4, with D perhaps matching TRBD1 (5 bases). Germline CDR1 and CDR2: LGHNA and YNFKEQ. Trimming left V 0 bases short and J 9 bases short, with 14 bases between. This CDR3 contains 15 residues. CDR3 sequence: CASSQDRGTSKKLFF. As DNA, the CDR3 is TGTGCCAGCAGCCAAGATCGGGGGACGTCGAAAAAACTGTTTTTT.

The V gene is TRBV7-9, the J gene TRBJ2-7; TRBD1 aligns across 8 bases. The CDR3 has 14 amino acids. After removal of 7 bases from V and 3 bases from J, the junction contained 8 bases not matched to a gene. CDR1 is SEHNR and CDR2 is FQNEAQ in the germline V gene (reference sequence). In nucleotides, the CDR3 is TGTGCCAGCAACAAACAGGGGGAGGTCTACGAGCAGTACTTC. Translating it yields CASNKQGEVYEQYF.